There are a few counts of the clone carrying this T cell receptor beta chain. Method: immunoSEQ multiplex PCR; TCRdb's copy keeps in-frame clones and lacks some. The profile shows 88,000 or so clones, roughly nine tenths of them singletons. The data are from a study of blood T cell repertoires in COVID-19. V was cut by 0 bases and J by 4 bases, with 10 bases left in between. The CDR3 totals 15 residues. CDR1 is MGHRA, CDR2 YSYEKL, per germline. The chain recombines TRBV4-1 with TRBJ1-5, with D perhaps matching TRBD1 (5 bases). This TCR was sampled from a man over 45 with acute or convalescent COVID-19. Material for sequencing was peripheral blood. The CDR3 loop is CASSQDSGGNQPQHF. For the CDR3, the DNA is TGCGCCAGCAGCCAAGATTCGGGGGGGAATCAGCCCCAGCATTTT.